This entry lists 18 T cell receptor beta chains sequenced from one sample in a study of T cell changes during pregnancy in multiple sclerosis. TCRdb's copy holds only in-frame clones and misses some; the assay was immunoSEQ multiplex PCR. Here the sample spans tens of thousands of clones, approximately 92% being singletons. The material was peripheral blood, obtained in the third trimester of pregnancy. Receptors originate from a female donor in good health, enrolled as a control in a pregnancy study.

The table lists this clone with a few counts. V usage is TRBV2 and J usage is TRBJ2-7; perhaps TRBD1 as D (6 bases). The V gene lost 4 bases and the J gene lost 2 bases, with 12 bases spanning the gap. CDR1 is SNHLY and CDR2 is FYNNEI in the germline V gene. This CDR3 is 14 amino acids long. CDR3 residues: CASSGTATTYEQYF. CDR3 nucleotide sequence: TGTGCCAGCAGTGGGACAGCCACAACCTACGAGCAGTACTTC.

The V gene is TRBV6-6, the J gene TRBJ2-7, with D perhaps TRBD2 (6 bases). Germline values: CDR1 MNHNY, CDR2 SVGAGI (reference sequence). This CDR3 has 13 residues. Trimming shortened V by 7 bases and J by 6 bases, and 16 bases separated the two germline ends. In DNA form, the CDR3 reads TGTGCCAGCACCAGCTCCGGGACTCGCGAGCAGTACTTC. It is translated as CASTSSGTREQYF.

The V call is TRBV6-5, the J call TRBJ2-1; TRBD2 agrees at 12 bases. CDR1 and CDR2 from the germline V gene are MNHEY and SVGAGI. This CDR3 has 13 amino acids. With 9 bases clipped from V and 5 bases from J, the junction kept 2 bases outside the gene matches. CDR3 in amino acids: CASWTSGNNEQFF. The CDR3 DNA sequence: TGTGCCAGTTGGACTAGCGGGAACAATGAGCAGTTCTTC.

The genes are TRBV6-5 and TRBJ2-1, with 13 bases lining up with TRBD2. The CDR3 contains 15 residues. The V gene end was trimmed by 7 bases and the J gene end by 6 bases; junction bases not matched to a gene: 6. Per germline, CDR1 MNHEY and CDR2 SVGAGI. In nucleotides, the CDR3 is TGTGCCAGCAAAGTACTAGCGGGAGGGGGCAATGAGCAGTTCTTC. Translating it yields CASKVLAGGGNEQFF.

This chain links TRBV2 with TRBJ1-1; D not resolved. This CDR3 spans 15 amino acids. The V gene lost 2 bases and the J gene lost 0 bases, with 10 bases spanning the gap. Germline lookup yields CDR1 SNHLY and CDR2 FYNNEI. The CDR3 spells CASSERGLLNTEAFF. CDR3 coding DNA: TGTGCCAGCAGTGAAAGAGGACTCTTGAACACTGAAGCTTTCTTT.

V and J are TRBV11-2 and TRBJ2-5, with D possibly being TRBD2 (5 bases). The CDR3 consists of 14 residues. The germline V and J ends were trimmed by 3 bases and 2 bases, with 10 bases remaining between them. Germline CDR1 SGHAT, CDR2 FQNNGV. Here the CDR3 reads CASSFGNGQETQYF. The CDR3 DNA reads TGTGCCAGCAGCTTCGGGAATGGACAAGAGACCCAGTACTTC. Full variable domain (missing parts from reference TRBV11-2 and TRBJ2-5): EAGVAQSPRYKIIEKRQSVAFWCNPISGHATLYWYQQILGQGPKLLIQFQNNGVVDDSQLPKDRFSAERLKGVDSTLKIQPAKLEDSAVYLCASSFGNGQETQYFGPGTRLLVL.

In this sample, this clone turned up once. J is TRBJ2-1 and V is TRBV6-5; 11 bases are shared with TRBD2. The V segment lost 4 bases and the J segment 6 bases; nucleotides outside the gene matches: 5. The CDR3 covers 15 residues. Looked up from germline, CDR1 is MNHEY and CDR2 is SVGAGI. CDR3 in amino acids: CASSLAGGSANEQFF. CDR3 coding DNA: TGTGCCAGCAGTTTAGCGGGAGGGTCGGCCAATGAGCAGTTCTTC.

J is TRBJ2-6 and V is TRBV6-5; a weak D match, TRBD1 (6 bases). V lost 8 bases, J lost 2 bases, and 7 bases lay in between. The CDR3 has 13 amino acids. Germline values: CDR1 MNHEY, CDR2 SVGAGI. The CDR3 nucleotides are TGTGCCAGCCGACAGGCTGGGGCCAACGTCCTGACTTTC. It specifies CASRQAGANVLTF.

This clone occurred once. The chain employs TRBV12-2 and TRBJ2-1; the table assigns TRBD2, which was not confirmed against the DNA. TRBV12-2 corresponds to a pseudogene. CDR3 length: 19 amino acids. The CDR3 protein is CASRLATSGRPSSYNEQFF. DNA for the CDR3: TGTGCAAGTCGCTTAGCGACTAGCGGGAGGCCAAGCTCCTACAATGAGCAGTTCTTC.

The chain links TRBV29-1 to TRBJ1-3; no reliable D call. The germline V gene has CDR1 SQVTM and CDR2 ANQGSEA. V dropped 4 bases and J dropped 2 bases, with 9 bases sitting between them. The length of the CDR3 is 13 residues. This CDR3 is CSVAVGAGNTIYF. In DNA, the CDR3 is TGCAGCGTTGCGGTCGGAGCTGGAAACACCATATATTTT.

The chain joins TRBV4-1 to TRBJ1-1; D gene ambiguous. V lost 0 bases, J lost 3 bases, and 5 bases lay in between. The CDR3 sequence is 13 residues long. Per the germline V gene, CDR1 is MGHRA and CDR2 is YSYEKL. In nucleotides, the CDR3 is TGCGCCAGCAGCCAAGATCGGGACACTGAAGCTTTCTTT. Translating it yields CASSQDRDTEAFF.

The J gene is TRBJ2-1, the V gene TRBV5-1, with 11 bases matching TRBD2. The CDR3 is 14 residues long. J lost 7 bases, V lost 6 bases, and 6 bases had no gene match. Germline lookup yields CDR1 SGHRS and CDR2 YFSETQ. In DNA form, the CDR3 reads TGCGCCAGCAAACTAGCGGGAGAGGGGAATGAGCAGTTCTTC. This sequence encodes CASKLAGEGNEQFF.

The rearrangement uses TRBV28 and TRBJ1-5; tentative D call: TRBD1 (5 bases). Germline V CDR1 and CDR2: MDHEN, SYDVKM. This CDR3 spans 15 amino acids. Trimming pared 3 bases from V and 9 bases from J, leaving 18 bases between. The CDR3 DNA follows: TGTGCCAGCAGTTTGGCTGGGGGGGACCTTGGGCCCCAGCATTTT. This encodes CASSLAGGDLGPQHF.

The CDR3, as DNA: TGTGCCAGCAGCCCAATAGCGGGTCCCTCGGTAGAGACCCAGTACTTC. Amino acid sequence: CASSPIAGPSVETQYF. The V gene is TRBV5-6, the J gene TRBJ2-5, with TRBD2 matching over 7 bases. CDR1 is SGHDT, CDR2 YYEEEE, per germline. The ends lost 4 bases at V and 4 bases at J; junction bases unmatched: 13. CDR3 length: 16 residues.

V usage is TRBV20-1 and J usage is TRBJ1-1, with D possibly TRBD1 on 6 matching bases. This CDR3 is built from 11 residues. Germline lookup yields CDR1 DFQATT and CDR2 SNEGSKA (reference sequence). Written as DNA, the CDR3 is TGCAGAGGCTTCAACAGGGATAAAGCTTTCTTT. Translating gives CRGFNRDKAFF.

This rearrangement joins TRBV10-2 to TRBJ1-5; D may be TRBD1 (5 bases). Trimming removed 6 bases from V and 4 bases from J, with 13 bases in between. Per the germline V gene, CDR1 is WSHSY and CDR2 is SAAADI. The CDR3 runs to 14 residues. This chain's CDR3 is CASRSLGPNQPQHF. The CDR3 DNA sequence: TGCGCCAGCAGATCTCTGGGGCCTAATCAGCCCCAGCATTTT.

This clone was observed a single time. This rearrangement joins TRBV6-6 to TRBJ2-7, with D possibly being TRBD2 (5 bases). Per germline, CDR1 MNHNY and CDR2 SVGAGI (reference sequence). CDR3 size: 14 residues. Trimming cost V 2 bases and J 3 bases, with 11 bases left between them. CDR3 in DNA: TGTGCCAGCAGTTACGTTACCGGACTCTACGAGCAGTACTTC. Translated: CASSYVTGLYEQYF.

The chain joins TRBV7-9 to TRBJ2-5; D remains ambiguous. The germline V gene has CDR1 SEHNR and CDR2 FQNEAQ (reference sequence). The germline V and J ends were trimmed by 2 bases and 2 bases, with 9 bases remaining between them. CDR3 length: 14 amino acids. The CDR3 reads CASSLLAGQETQYF. The CDR3 region has the DNA TGTGCCAGCAGCTTATTGGCAGGACAAGAGACCCAGTACTTC.